The sequence of this TCR beta chain was determined in a study of breast tumors, draining lymph nodes, adjacent tissues. The study, taken as a whole, reports: Tumor repertoires ranked between lymph nodes and nontumor tissue in diversity, with V and J gene preferences. Tumor and nontumor repertoires were significantly more similar in luminal-like than in basal-like breast cancer. The data were judged consistent with most tumor T cells coming from lymph node and expanding in tumor. That most tumor T cells come from lymph nodes remained unproven.

This CDR3 contains 13 residues. The V gene's germline CDR1 is ENHRY and CDR2 SYGVKD. V shed 9 bases, J shed 2 bases, and the junction held 5 bases outside the gene matches. This clonotype was found many times. The antigen is not known. Samples came from axillary lymph nodes draining the breast cancer. From the multiplex PCR reads, TCRdb called clonotypes with MiXCR, one entry per CDR3 protein. The sample yields about 180,000 distinct CDR3 sequences, about 30% seen once. The gene calls are TRBV10-3 and TRBJ2-7, with 9 bases identical to TRBD1. The TCR was taken from a female donor with breast cancer. Some clones in this sample may be carry-over from other donors' samples. The sequencing input was axillary lymph node tissue. The CDR3 region is CAINRGPTYEQYF. In DNA form, the CDR3 reads TGTGCCATTAACAGGGGGCCGACCTACGAGCAGTACTTC.